This TCR beta chain was documented in a study of T-cell reconstitution after alpha-beta-depleted transplantation in children. Broader study findings: Expanded graft clones, several hundred of them, were reportedly the source of alpha-beta T cells about two months after transplant. At the one-year point after transplant, T-cell counts and TCRbeta diversity were found to come mostly from T cells that had been newly produced.

On this clonotype itself: Antigen: not known.

CDR1 and CDR2 (germline): SGDLS, YYNGEE. V lost 0 bases to trimming and J lost 5 bases, with 12 bases between them. This CDR3 comprises 14 residues. Preparation of the TCRbeta library involved a method that used unique molecular identifiers. In TCRdb, the PCR reads were re-called with MiXCR into one record per CDR3 protein. Found here are fewer than 700,000 distinct CDR3 sequences, 13% of them singletons; the top ten hold 2% to 2.5%. This chain connects TRBV9 to TRBJ2-7; D tentatively reads TRBD1 or TRBD2 (5 bases each). The TCR originated in a male patient under 18 who had a stem cell transplant for acute myeloid leukemia, so the T cells may come from the graft donor. Sequences were derived from PBMCs, mostly from graft donor cells, sampled 360 days after TCRalphabeta/CD19-depleted stem cell transplant. CDR3 coding DNA: TGTGCCAGCAGCGTAGAAGGGACCCAGGACGAGCAGTACTTC. Translating gives CASSVEGTQDEQYF.